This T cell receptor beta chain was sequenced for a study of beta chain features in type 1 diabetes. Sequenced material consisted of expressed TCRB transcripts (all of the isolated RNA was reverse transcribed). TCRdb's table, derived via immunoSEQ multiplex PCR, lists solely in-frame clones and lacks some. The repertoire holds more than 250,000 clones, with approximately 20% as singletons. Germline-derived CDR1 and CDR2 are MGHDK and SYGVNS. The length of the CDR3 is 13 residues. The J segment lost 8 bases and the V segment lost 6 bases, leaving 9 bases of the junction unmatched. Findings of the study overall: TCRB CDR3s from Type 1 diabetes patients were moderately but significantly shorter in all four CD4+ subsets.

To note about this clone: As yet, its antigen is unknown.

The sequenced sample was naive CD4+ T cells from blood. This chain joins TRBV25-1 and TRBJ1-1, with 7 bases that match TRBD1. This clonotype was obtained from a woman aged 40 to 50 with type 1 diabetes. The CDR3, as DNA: TGTGCCAGCAGGAAAGGAACGACAGGGGAAGCTTTCTTT. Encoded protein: CASRKGTTGEAFF.